These T cell receptor beta chains were read from a single sample in a study of blood T cells in healthy people across ages. TCRdb redid the calling of the 5' RACE reads with MiXCR, one entry per CDR3 protein. The sample comprises about 900,000 distinct CDR3 sequences, roughly 60% of which are singletons, and about a quarter rests with the top ten. Material for sequencing was blood. Source of these receptors: a man under 40 in good health. Both conserved end residues are part of each CDR3. Each record gives: D gene, clone size, J gene, V gene, CDR3 protein, CDR3 DNA. A D gene is named only where the DNA matches it firmly. Part of the rows lack a size; the others show once, few, many or a class for expanded clones.

TRBD2 | many | TRBJ2-5 | TRBV28 | CASSRDERGGTETQYF | TGTGCCAGCAGTCGGGACGAGCGGGGGGGGACGGAGACCCAGTACTTC
- | many | TRBJ2-1 | TRBV6-5 | CASSSNWDNEQFF | TGTGCCAGCAGTTCGAATTGGGACAATGAGCAGTTCTTC
- | few | TRBJ2-1 | TRBV29-1 | CSVIEVNEQFF | TGCAGCGTCATCGAGGTGAATGAGCAGTTCTTC
- | - | TRBJ2-7 | TRBV12-3/TRBV12-4 | CASSLTHYEQYF | TGTGCCAGCAGTTTAACCCACTACGAGCAGTACTTC
- | few | TRBJ2-7 | TRBV29-1 | CSGLGSEGTGYEQYF | TGCAGCGGGTTGGGTTCTGAGGGCACAGGCTACGAGCAGTACTTC
- | - | TRBJ2-1 | TRBV5-6 | CASSLIDRSYNEQFF | TGTGCCAGCAGCTTGATTGACAGATCCTACAATGAGCAGTTCTTC
TRBD1 | - | TRBJ1-1 | TRBV29-1 | CSVRPGQGRPEAFF | TGCAGCGTACGACCGGGACAGGGGAGGCCTGAAGCTTTCTTT
- | - | TRBJ2-7 | TRBV9 | CASSVRTSSYEQYF | TGTGCCAGCAGCGTCCGGACAAGCTCCTACGAGCAGTACTTC
- | - | TRBJ2-7 | TRBV11-3 | CASSLTSDYFKGQYF | TGTGCCAGCAGCTTAACGTCGGATTATTTTAAGGGGCAGTACTTC
TRBD1 | - | TRBJ2-7 | TRBV2 | CASSGGGQGYEQYF | TGTGCCAGCAGTGGGGGAGGACAGGGGTACGAGCAGTACTTC
- | once | TRBJ2-1 | TRBV7-9 | CASSFLGLVGNEQFF | TGTGCCAGCAGCTTTTTGGGTCTCGTGGGCAATGAGCAGTTCTTC
- | - | TRBJ2-1 | TRBV28 | CASSDYSSYNEQFF | TGTGCCAGCAGTGACTACAGCTCCTACAATGAGCAGTTCTTC
- | many | TRBJ2-5 | TRBV5-1 | CASSSDGQETQYF | TGCGCCAGCAGCTCCGACGGCCAAGAGACCCAGTACTTC
TRBD2 | few | TRBJ2-1 | TRBV7-9 | CASSFGGGRHEQFF | TGTGCCAGCAGCTTCGGGGGGGGGCGACATGAGCAGTTCTTC
TRBD1 | - | TRBJ2-3 | TRBV29-1 | CSLTDRAADTQYF | TGCAGCCTAACGGACAGGGCGGCAGATACGCAGTATTTT
TRBD2 | - | TRBJ2-3 | TRBV29-1 | CSVAGGTSTDTQYF | TGCAGCGTTGCGGGGGGGACTAGCACCGATACGCAGTATTTT
- | - | TRBJ2-3 | TRBV5-6 | CASSGAGTDTQYF | TGTGCCAGCAGTGGAGCCGGAACAGATACGCAGTATTTT
- | - | TRBJ1-1 | TRBV4-3 | CASSQGGKNLATEAFF | TGCGCCAGCAGCCAAGGCGGGAAGAATCTGGCCACTGAAGCTTTCTTT
- | - | TRBJ1-1 | TRBV20-1 | CSARDLVGHTEAFF | TGCAGTGCTAGAGATCTAGTAGGGCACACTGAAGCTTTCTTT
- | - | TRBJ2-3 | TRBV14 | CASSNGPQDTQYF | TGTGCCAGCAGCAACGGGCCCCAGGATACGCAGTATTTT
TRBD2 | - | TRBJ2-5 | TRBV9 | CASSSTSGWKETQYF | TGTGCCAGCAGCTCAACTAGCGGGTGGAAAGAGACCCAGTACTTC
- | few | TRBJ2-1 | TRBV2 | CASTSRGDYNEQFF | TGTGCCAGCACGAGCAGGGGGGACTACAATGAGCAGTTCTTC
- | - | TRBJ1-6 | TRBV6-2/TRBV6-3 | CASRLTGEPPLHF | TGTGCCAGCAGACTAACCGGGGAACCACCCCTCCACTTT
- | few | TRBJ1-2 | TRBV10-3 | CAITQTGNYGYTF | TGTGCCATAACACAAACAGGAAACTATGGCTACACCTTC
TRBD2 | - | TRBJ2-3 | TRBV6-5 | CATRPGLAAITQYF | TGTGCCACCCGGCCGGGACTAGCGGCAATAACGCAGTATTTT
- | - | TRBJ1-2 | TRBV20-1 | CSARAPERWYGYTF | TGCAGTGCTAGAGCCCCAGAACGGTGGTATGGCTACACCTTC
TRBD1 | - | TRBJ2-7 | TRBV7-8 | CASSLPGQLSYEQYF | TGTGCCAGCAGCTTACCGGGACAGCTTTCCTACGAGCAGTACTTC
- | - | TRBJ2-3 | TRBV28 | CASSLTPRSDTQYF | TGTGCCAGCAGTTTAACCCCCAGGTCAGATACGCAGTATTTT
- | few | TRBJ2-5 | TRBV10-3 | CAITRGYFQETQYF | TGTGCCATCACTAGGGGGTACTTCCAAGAGACCCAGTACTTC
TRBD2 | once | TRBJ2-1 | TRBV7-9 | CASSLDSGENNEQFF | TGTGCCAGCAGCTTAGATAGCGGGGAAAACAATGAGCAGTTCTTC
- | - | TRBJ2-6 | TRBV20-1 | CSARNKPADSLSGANVLTF | TGCAGTGCTAGGAATAAACCAGCGGATAGTCTCTCTGGGGCCAACGTCCTGACTTTC
TRBD1 | - | TRBJ2-1 | TRBV10-3 | CAIEGAYRASEGQFF | TGTGCCATTGAGGGGGCCTACCGAGCCTCCGAAGGGCAGTTCTTC
- | - | TRBJ2-7 | TRBV20-1 | CSASHSSYEQYF | TGCAGTGCTAGTCACAGCTCCTACGAGCAGTACTTC
- | - | TRBJ1-6 | TRBV4-3 | CASSHVGTLGSPLHF | TGCGCCAGCAGCCATGTCGGAACTCTAGGTTCACCCCTCCACTTT
- | few | TRBJ2-6 | TRBV7-9 | CASSLGVRGSGANVLTF | TGTGCCAGCAGCTTAGGCGTTCGGGGCTCTGGGGCCAACGTCCTGACTTTC
TRBD1 | - | TRBJ2-7 | TRBV9 | CASSGPGQGTYEQYF | TGTGCCAGCAGCGGACCGGGACAGGGGACCTACGAGCAGTACTTC
- | - | TRBJ1-2 | TRBV6-2/TRBV6-3 | CASSHPRGNGYTF | TGTGCCAGCAGTCACCCCAGGGGAAATGGCTACACCTTC
- | few | TRBJ2-2 | TRBV20-1 | CSAASSRGTGELFF | TGCAGTGCTGCTAGCTCGCGAGGCACCGGGGAGCTGTTTTTT
- | - | TRBJ2-3 | TRBV13 | CASSLTSVHGDLDTQYF | TGTGCCAGCAGCCTAACCTCAGTCCACGGGGACTTAGATACGCAGTATTTT
TRBD2 | - | TRBJ2-1 | TRBV4-2 | CASSPPSGGAHEQFF | TGTGCCAGCAGCCCCCCTAGCGGGGGGGCCCATGAGCAGTTCTTC
TRBD2 | - | TRBJ2-7 | TRBV6-6 | CANSYTSGGREQYF | TGTGCCAACAGTTACACTAGCGGGGGGCGTGAGCAGTACTTC
- | few | TRBJ2-4 | TRBV15 | CATSSVGTGKNIQYF | TGTGCCACCAGCAGTGTAGGGACGGGCAAAAACATTCAGTACTTC
- | - | TRBJ2-3 | TRBV4-1 | CASSRAVQPDTQYF | TGCGCCAGCAGCCGGGCCGTTCAGCCAGATACGCAGTATTTT
- | - | TRBJ2-5 | TRBV6-2/TRBV6-3 | CASNLWLTRGETQYF | TGTGCCAGCAATCTTTGGCTAACACGCGGGGAGACCCAGTACTTC
- | few | TRBJ2-5 | TRBV20-1 | CSAKGETQYF | TGCAGTGCGAAGGGGGAGACCCAGTACTTC
- | - | TRBJ1-2 | TRBV20-1 | CSASQNYGYTF | TGCAGTGCTAGCCAGAACTATGGCTACACCTTC
- | once | TRBJ1-2 | TRBV4-2 | CASSLTGTRRGYTF | TGTGCCAGCAGCCTGACCGGGACTCGGCGGGGCTACACCTTC
- | few | TRBJ1-4 | TRBV2 | CASDPRGGEKLFF | TGTGCCAGCGACCCCCGGGGAGGTGAAAAACTGTTTTTT
- | - | TRBJ2-1 | TRBV14 | CASSPTEGQGVKGGNYNERFF | TGTGCCAGCAGCCCTACGGAGGGGCAGGGGGTGAAGGGAGGGAATTACAATGAGCGGTTCTTC
TRBD2 | few | TRBJ2-5 | TRBV12-3/TRBV12-4 | CASSSPPGGGAETQYF | TGTGCCAGCAGTAGCCCCCCTGGCGGGGGGGCCGAGACCCAGTACTTC
TRBD2 | - | TRBJ2-7 | TRBV4-3 | CASSQEGGGASYEQYF | TGCGCCAGCAGCCAAGAGGGCGGGGGGGCATCCTACGAGCAGTACTTC
- | few | TRBJ1-5 | TRBV7-9 | CASSTTGTAQPQHF | TGTGCCAGCAGCACAACAGGGACGGCTCAGCCCCAGCATTTT
TRBD2 | - | TRBJ2-1 | TRBV15 | CATSRPGGSYNEQFF | TGTGCCACCAGCAGACCGGGGGGCTCCTACAATGAGCAGTTCTTC
- | once | TRBJ2-7 | TRBV9 | CASSAGTPAYEQYF | TGTGCCAGCAGCGCCGGGACTCCAGCCTACGAGCAGTACTTC
TRBD2 | few | TRBJ2-1 | TRBV7-2 | CASSLRRGGYNEQFF | TGTGCCAGCAGCTTAAGACGGGGGGGCTACAATGAGCAGTTCTTC
- | - | TRBJ1-6 | TRBV6-5 | CASSYVVGGSPLHF | TGTGCCAGCAGTTACGTGGTCGGGGGTTCACCCCTCCACTTT
- | - | TRBJ2-5 | TRBV4-3 | CASSQAVGGLTQYF | TGCGCCAGCAGCCAAGCGGTAGGGGGACTGACCCAGTACTTC
- | few | TRBJ2-3 | TRBV6-5 | CASSYHHRAKATDTQYF | TGTGCCAGCAGTTACCACCACAGAGCTAAAGCGACAGATACGCAGTATTTT
- | - | TRBJ1-1 | TRBV29-1 | CSVEFQYTVAFF | TGCAGCGTTGAATTTCAGTACACTGTAGCTTTCTTT
- | - | TRBJ2-5 | TRBV28 | CASSLTPGTYQETQYF | TGTGCCAGCAGTTTAACGCCAGGGACGTACCAAGAGACCCAGTACTTC